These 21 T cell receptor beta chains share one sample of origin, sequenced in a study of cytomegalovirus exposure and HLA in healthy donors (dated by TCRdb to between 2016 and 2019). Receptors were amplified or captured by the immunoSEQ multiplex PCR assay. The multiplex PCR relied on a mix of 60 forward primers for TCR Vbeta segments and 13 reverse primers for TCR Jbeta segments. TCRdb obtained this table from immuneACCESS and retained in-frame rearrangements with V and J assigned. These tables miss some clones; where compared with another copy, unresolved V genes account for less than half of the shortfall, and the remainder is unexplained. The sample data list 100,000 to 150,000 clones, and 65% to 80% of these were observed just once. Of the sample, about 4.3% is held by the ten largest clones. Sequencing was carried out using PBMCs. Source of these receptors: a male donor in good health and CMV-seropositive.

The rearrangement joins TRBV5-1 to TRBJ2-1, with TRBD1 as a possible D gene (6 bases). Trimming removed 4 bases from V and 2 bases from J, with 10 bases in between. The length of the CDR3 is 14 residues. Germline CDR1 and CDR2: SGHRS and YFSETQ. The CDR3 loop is CASSQGSAYNEQFF. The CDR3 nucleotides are TGCGCCAGCAGCCAGGGGTCCGCCTACAATGAGCAGTTCTTC. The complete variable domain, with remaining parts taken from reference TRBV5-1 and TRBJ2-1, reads KAGVTQTPRYLIKTRGQQVTLSCSPISGHRSVSWYQQTPGQGLQFLFEYFSETQRNKGNFPGRFSGRQFSNSRSEMNVSTLELGDSALYLCASSQGSAYNEQFFGPGTRLTVL.

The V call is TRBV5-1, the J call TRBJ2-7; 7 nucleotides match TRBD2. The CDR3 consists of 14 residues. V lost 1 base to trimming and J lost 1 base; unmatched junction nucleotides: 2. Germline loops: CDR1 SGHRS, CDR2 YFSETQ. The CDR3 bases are TGCGCCAGCAGCTTGAGCGGGAAATCCTACGAGCAGTACTTC. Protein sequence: CASSLSGKSYEQYF.

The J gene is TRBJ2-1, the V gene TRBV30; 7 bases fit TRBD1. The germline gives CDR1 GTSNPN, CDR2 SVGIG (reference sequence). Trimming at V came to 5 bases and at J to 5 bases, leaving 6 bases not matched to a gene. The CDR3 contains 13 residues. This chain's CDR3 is CAWSGQVNNEQFF. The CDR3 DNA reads TGTGCCTGGTCTGGACAGGTGAACAATGAGCAGTTCTTC.

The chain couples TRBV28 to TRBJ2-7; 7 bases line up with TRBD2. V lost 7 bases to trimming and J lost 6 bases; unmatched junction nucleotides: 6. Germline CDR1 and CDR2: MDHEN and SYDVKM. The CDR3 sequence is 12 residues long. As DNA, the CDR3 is TGTGCCAGCACTAGCGGTCTACGCGAGCAGTACTTC. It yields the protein CASTSGLREQYF.

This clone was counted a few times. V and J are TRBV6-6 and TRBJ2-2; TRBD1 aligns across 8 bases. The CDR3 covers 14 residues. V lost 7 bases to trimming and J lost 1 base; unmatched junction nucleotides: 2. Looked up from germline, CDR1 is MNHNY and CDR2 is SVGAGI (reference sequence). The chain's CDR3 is CASIGQGNTGELFF. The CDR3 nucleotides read TGTGCCAGCATTGGACAGGGGAACACCGGGGAGCTGTTTTTT.

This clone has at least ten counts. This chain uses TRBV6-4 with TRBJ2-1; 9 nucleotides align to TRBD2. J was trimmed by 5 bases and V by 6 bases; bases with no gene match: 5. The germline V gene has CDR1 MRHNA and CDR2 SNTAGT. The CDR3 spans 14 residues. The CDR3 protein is CASSPSGENNEQFF. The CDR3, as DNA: TGTGCCAGCAGCCCTAGCGGGGAAAACAATGAGCAGTTCTTC.

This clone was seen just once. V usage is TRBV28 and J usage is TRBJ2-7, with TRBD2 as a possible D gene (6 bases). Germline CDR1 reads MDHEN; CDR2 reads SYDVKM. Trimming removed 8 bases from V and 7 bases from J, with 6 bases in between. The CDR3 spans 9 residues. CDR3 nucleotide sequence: TGTGCCAGCGGAGGGGAGCAGTACTTC. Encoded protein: CASGGEQYF.

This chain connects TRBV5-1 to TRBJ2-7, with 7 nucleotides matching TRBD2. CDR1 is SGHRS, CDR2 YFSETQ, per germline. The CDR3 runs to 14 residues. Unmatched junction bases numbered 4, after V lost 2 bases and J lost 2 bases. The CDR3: CASSFGGVTYEQYF. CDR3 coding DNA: TGCGCCAGCAGCTTTGGGGGGGTTACCTACGAGCAGTACTTC.

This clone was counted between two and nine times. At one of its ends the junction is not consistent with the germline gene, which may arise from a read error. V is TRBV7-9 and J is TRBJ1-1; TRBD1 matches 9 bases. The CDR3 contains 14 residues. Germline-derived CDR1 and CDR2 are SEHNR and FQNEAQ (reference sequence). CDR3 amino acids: CSSSTTGGESEAFF. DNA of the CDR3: TGTTCCAGCAGCACTACAGGGGGCGAGTCTGAAGCTTTCTTT.

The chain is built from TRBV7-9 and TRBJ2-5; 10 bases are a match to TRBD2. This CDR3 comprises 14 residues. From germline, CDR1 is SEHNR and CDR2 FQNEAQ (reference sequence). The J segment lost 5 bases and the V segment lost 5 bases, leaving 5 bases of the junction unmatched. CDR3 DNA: TGTGCCAGCAGCCCCAGCGGGGGGGCGGAGACCCAGTACTTC. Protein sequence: CASSPSGGAETQYF.

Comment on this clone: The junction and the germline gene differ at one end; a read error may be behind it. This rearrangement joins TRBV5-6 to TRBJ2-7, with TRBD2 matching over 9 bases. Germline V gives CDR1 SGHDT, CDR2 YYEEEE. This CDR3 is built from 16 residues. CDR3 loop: CTSSPTGREGSGEQYF. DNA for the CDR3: TGTACCAGCAGCCCCACCGGGCGGGAGGGCTCGGGTGAGCAGTACTTC. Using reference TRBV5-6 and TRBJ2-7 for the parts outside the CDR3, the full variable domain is DAGVTQSPTHLIKTRGQQVTLRCSPKSGHDTVSWYQQALGQGPQFIFQYYEEEERQRGNFPDRFSGHQFPNYSSELNVNALLLGDSALYLCTSSPTGREGSGEQYFGPGTRLTVT.

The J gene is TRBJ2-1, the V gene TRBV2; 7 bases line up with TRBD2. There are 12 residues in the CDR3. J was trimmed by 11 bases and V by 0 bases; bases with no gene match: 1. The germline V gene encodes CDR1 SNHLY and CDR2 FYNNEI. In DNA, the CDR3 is TGTGCCAGCAGTGAAGCAAGCGGGAAGCAGTTCTTC. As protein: CASSEASGKQFF.

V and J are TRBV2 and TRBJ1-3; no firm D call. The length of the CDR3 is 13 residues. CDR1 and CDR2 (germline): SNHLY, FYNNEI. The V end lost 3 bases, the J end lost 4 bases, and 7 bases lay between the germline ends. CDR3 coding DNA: TGTGCCAGCAGTGATTTGAGAGGAAACACCATATATTTT. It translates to CASSDLRGNTIYF.

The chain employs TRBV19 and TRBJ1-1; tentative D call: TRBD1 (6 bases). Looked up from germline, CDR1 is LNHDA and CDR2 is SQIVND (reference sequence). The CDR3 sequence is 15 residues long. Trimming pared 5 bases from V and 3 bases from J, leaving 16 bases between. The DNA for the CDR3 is TGTGCCAGTAGTCCCTGGGGGGGCGAGGACACTGAAGCTTTCTTT. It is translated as CASSPWGGEDTEAFF.

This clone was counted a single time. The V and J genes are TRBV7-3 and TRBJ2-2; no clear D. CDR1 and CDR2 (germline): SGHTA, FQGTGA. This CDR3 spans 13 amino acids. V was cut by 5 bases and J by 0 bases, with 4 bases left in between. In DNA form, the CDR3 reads TGTGCCAGCAGCCAGACGAACACCGGGGAGCTGTTTTTT. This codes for CASSQTNTGELFF.

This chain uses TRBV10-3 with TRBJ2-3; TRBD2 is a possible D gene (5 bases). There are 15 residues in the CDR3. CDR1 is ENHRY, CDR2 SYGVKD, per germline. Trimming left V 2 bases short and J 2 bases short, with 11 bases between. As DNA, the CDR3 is TGTGCCATCAGTGAGAGGCGCCGGGACACAGATACGCAGTATTTT. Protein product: CAISERRRDTDTQYF.

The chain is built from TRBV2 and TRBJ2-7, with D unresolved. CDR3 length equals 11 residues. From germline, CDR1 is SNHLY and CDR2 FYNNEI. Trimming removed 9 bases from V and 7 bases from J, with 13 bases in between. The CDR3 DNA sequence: TGTGCCAGTCGCGCTGCGGTAGAGCAGTACTTC. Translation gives CASRAAVEQYF.

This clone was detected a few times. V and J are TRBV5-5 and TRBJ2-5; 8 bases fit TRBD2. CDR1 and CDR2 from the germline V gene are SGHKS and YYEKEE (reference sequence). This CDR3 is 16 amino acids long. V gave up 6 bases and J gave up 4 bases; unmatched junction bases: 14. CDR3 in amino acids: CASNSGGGPAGETQYF. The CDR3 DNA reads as TGTGCCAGCAATTCGGGAGGGGGGCCCGCTGGAGAGACCCAGTACTTC.

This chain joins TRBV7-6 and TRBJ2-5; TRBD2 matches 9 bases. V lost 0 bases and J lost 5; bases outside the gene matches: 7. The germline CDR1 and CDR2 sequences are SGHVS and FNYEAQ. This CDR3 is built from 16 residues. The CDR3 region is CASSLAPAGGPETQYF. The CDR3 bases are TGTGCCAGCAGCTTAGCGCCTGCGGGGGGGCCGGAGACCCAGTACTTC.

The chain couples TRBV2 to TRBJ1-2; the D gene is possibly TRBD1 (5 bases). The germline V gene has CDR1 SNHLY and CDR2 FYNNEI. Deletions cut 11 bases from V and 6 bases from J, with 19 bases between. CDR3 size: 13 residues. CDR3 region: CAQDGQGTNGYTF. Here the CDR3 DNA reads TGTGCCCAGGATGGGCAGGGTACGAATGGCTACACCTTC.

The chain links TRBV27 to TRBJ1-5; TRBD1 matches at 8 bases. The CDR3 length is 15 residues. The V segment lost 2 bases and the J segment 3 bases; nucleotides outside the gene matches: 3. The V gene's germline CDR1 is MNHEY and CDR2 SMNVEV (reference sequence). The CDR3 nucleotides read TGTGCCAGCAGTTTAGGGGGACAGGTCAATCAGCCCCAGCATTTT. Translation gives CASSLGGQVNQPQHF.